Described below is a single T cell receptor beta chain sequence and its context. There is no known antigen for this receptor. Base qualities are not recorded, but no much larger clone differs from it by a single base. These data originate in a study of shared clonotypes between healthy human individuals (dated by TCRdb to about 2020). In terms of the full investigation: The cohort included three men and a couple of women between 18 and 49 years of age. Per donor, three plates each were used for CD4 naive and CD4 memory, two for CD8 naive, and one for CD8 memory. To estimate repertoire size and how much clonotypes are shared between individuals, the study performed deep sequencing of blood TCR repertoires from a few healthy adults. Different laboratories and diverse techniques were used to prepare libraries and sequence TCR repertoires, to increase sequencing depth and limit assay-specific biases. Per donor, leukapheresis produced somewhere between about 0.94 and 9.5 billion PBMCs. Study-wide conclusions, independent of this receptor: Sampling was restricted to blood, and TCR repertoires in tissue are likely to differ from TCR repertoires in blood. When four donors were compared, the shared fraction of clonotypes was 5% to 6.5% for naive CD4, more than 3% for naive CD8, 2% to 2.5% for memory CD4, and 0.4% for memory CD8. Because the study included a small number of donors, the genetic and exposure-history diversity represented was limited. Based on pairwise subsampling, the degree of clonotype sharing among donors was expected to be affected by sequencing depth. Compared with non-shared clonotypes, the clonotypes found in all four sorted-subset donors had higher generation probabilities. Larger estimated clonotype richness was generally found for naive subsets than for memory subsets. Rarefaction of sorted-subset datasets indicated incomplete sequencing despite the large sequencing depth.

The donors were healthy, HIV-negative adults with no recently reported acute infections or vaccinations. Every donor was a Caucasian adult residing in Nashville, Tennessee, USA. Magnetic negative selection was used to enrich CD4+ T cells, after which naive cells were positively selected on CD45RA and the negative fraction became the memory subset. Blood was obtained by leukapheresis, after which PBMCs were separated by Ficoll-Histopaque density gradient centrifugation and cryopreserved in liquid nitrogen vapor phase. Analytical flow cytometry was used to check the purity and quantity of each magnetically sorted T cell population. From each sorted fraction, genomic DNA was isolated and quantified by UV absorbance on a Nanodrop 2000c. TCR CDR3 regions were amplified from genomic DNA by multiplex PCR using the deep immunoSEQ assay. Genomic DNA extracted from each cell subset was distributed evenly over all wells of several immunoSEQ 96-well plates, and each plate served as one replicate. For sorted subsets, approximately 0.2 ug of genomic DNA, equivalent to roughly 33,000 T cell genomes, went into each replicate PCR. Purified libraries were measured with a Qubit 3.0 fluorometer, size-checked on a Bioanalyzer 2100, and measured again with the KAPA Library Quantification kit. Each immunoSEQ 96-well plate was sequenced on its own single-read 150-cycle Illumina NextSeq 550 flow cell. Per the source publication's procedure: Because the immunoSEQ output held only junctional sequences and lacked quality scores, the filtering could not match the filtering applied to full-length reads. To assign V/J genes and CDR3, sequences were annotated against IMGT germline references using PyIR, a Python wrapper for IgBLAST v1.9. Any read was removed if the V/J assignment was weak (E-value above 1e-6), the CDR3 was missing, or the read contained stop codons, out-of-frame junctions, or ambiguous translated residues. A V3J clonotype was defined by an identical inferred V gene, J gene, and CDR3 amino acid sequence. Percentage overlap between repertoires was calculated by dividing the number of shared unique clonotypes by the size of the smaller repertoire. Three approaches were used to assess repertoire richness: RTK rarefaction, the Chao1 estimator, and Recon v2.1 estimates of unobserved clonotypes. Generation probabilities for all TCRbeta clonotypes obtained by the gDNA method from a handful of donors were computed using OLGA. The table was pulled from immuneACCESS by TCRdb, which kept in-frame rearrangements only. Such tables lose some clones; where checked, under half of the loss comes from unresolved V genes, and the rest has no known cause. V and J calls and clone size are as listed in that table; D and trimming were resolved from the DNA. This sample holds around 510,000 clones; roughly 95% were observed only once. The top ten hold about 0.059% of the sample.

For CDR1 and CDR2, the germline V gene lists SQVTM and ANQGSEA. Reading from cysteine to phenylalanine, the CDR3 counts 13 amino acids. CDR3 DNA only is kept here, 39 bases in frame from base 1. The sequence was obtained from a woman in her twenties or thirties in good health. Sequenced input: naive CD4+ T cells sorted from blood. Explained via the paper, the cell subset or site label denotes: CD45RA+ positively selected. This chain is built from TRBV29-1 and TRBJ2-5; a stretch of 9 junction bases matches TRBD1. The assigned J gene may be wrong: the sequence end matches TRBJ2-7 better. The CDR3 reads CSAGQGLPYEQYF. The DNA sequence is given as TGCAGCGCTGGACAGGGGCTACCCTACGAGCAGTACTTC.